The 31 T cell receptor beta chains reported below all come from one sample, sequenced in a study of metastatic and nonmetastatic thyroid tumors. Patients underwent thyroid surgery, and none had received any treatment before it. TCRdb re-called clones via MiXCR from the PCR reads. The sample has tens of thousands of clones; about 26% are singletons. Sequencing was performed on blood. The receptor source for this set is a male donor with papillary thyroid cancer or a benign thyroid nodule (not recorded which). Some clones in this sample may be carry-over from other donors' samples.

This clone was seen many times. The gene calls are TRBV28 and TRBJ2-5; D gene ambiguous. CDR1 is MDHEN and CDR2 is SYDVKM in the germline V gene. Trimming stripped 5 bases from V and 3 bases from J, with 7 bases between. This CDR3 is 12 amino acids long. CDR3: CASSPSKETQYF. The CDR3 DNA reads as TGTGCCAGCAGTCCCTCTAAAGAGACCCAGTACTTC. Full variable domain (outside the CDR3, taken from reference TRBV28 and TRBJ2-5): DVKVTQSSRYLVKRTGEKVFLECVQDMDHENMFWYRQDPGLGLRLIYFSYDVKMKEKGDIPEGYSVSREKKERFSLILESASTNQTSMYLCASSPSKETQYFGPGTRLLVL.

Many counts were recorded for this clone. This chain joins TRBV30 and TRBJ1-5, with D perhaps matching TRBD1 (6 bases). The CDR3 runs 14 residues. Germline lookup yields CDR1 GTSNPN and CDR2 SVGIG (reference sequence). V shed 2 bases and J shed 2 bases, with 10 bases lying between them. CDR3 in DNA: TGTGCCTGGAGTCGGACAGCCCGCAATCAGCCCCAGCATTTT. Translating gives CAWSRTARNQPQHF. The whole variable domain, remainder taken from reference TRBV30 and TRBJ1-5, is SQTIHQWPATLVQPVGSPLSLECTVEGTSNPNLYWYRQAAGRGLQLLFYSVGIGQISSEVPQNLSASRPQDRQFILSSKKLLLSDSGFYLCAWSRTARNQPQHFGDGTRLSIL.

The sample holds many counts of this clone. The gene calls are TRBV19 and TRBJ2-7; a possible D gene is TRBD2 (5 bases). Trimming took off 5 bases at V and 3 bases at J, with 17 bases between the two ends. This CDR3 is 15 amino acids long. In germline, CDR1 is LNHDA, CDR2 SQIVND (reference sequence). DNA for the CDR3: TGTGCCAGTAGTGCTCCTACCCGGGGATTCTACGAGCAGTACTTC. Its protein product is CASSAPTRGFYEQYF.

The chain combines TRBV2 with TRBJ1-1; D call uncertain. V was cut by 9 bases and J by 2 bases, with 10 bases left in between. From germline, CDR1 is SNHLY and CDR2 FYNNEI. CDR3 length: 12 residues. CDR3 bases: TGTGCCAGTCGTCAGCTAAACACTGAAGCTTTCTTT. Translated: CASRQLNTEAFF. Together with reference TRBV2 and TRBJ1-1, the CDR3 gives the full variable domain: EPEVTQTPSHQVTQMGQEVILRCVPISNHLYFYWYRQILGQKVEFLVSFYNNEISEKSEIFDDQFSVERPDGSNFTLKIRSTKLEDSAMYFCASRQLNTEAFFGQGTRLTVV.

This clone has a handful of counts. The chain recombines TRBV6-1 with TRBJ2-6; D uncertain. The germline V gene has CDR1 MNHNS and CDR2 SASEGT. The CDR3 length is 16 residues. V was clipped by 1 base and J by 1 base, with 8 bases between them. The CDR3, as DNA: TGTGCCAGCAGTGAAGACCCATGGTCTGGGGCCAACGTCCTGACTTTC. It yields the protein CASSEDPWSGANVLTF.

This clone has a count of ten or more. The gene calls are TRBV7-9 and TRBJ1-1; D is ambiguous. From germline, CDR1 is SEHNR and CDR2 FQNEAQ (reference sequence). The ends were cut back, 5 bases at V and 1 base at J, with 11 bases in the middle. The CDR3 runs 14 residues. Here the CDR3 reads CASSELSPNTEAFF. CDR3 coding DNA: TGTGCCAGCAGCGAGCTCTCACCGAACACTGAAGCTTTCTTT.

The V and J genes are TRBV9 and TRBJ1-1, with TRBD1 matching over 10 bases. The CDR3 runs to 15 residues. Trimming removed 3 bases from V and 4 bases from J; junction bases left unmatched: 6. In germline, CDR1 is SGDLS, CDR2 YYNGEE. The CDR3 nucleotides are TGTGCCAGCAGCGGGGGACAGGGGATGGGCACTGAAGCTTTCTTT. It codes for CASSGGQGMGTEAFF.

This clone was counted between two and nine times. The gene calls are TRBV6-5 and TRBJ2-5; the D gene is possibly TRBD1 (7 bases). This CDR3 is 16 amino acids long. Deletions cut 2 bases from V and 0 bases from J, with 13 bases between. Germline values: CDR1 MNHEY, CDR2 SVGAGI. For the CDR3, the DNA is TGTGCCAGCAGTTACGTCCCAGGGGGGTACCAAGAGACCCAGTACTTC. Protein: CASSYVPGGYQETQYF.

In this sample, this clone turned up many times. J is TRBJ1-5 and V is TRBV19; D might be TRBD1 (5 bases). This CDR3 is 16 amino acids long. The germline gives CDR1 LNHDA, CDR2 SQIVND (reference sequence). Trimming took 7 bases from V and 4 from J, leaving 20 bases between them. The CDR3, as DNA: TGTGCCAGTAACCGCGCGGGACGGGGGAATAATCAGCCCCAGCATTTT. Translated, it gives CASNRAGRGNNQPQHF. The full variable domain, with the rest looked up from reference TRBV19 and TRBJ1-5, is DGGITQSPKYLFRKEGQNVTLSCEQNLNHDAMYWYRQDPGQGLRLIYYSQIVNDFQKGDIAEGYSVSREKKESFPLTVTSAQKNPTAFYLCASNRAGRGNNQPQHFGDGTRLSIL.

The CDR3 sequence is CASSLTTNTEAFF. DNA of the CDR3: TGTGCCAGCAGCTTAACTACAAACACTGAAGCTTTCTTT. The chain couples TRBV7-2 to TRBJ1-1; D not resolved. This CDR3 spans 13 amino acids. Germline-derived CDR1 and CDR2 are SGHTA and FQGNSA. The ends were cut back, 2 bases at V and 2 bases at J, with 6 bases in the middle.

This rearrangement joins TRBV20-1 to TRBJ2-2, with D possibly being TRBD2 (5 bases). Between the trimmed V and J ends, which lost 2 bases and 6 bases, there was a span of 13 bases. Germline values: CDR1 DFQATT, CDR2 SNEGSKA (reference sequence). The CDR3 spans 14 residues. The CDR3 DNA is TGCAGTGCTAGACCAGCGGTGGTTCCCGGGGAGCTGTTTTTT. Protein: CSARPAVVPGELFF.

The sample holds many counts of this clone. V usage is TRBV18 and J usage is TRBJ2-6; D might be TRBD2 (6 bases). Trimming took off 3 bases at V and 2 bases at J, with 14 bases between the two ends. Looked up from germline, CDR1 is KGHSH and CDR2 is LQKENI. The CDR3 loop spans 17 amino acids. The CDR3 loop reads CASSPPWGEAGANVLTF. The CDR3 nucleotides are TGTGCCAGCTCACCCCCGTGGGGGGAGGCTGGGGCCAACGTCCTGACTTTC.

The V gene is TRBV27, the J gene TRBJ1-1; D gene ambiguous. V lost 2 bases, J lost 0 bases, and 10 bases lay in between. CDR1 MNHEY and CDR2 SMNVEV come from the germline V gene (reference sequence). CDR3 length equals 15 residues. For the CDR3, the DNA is TGTGCCAGCAGTTTAGGTGGAGGGATGAACACTGAAGCTTTCTTT. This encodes CASSLGGGMNTEAFF.

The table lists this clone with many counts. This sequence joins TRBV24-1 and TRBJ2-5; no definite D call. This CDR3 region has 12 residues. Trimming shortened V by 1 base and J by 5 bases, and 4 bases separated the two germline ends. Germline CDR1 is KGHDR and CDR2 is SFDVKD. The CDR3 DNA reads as TGTGCCACCAGTGATTTTGGGGAGACCCAGTACTTC. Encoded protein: CATSDFGETQYF.

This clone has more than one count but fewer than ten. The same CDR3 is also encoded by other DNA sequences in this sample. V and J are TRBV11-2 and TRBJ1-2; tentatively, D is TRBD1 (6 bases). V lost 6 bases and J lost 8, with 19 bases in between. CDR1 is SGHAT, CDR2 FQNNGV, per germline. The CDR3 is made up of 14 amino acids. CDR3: CASSRTGGAHGYTF. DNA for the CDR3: TGTGCCAGCAGTCGGACGGGGGGGGCGCACGGCTACACCTTC.

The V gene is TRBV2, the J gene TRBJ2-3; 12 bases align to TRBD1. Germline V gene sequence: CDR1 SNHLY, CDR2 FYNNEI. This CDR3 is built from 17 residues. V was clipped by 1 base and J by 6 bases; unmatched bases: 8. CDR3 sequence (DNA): TGTGCCAGCAGTGAAGGCCTGGGACAGGGGGCGTCGGATACGCAGTATTTT. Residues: CASSEGLGQGASDTQYF.

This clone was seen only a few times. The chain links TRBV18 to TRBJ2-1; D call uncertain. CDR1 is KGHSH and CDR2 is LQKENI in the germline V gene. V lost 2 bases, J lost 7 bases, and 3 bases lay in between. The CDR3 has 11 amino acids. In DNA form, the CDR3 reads TGTGCCAGCTCACCAGGGAATGAGCAGTTCTTC. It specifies CASSPGNEQFF.

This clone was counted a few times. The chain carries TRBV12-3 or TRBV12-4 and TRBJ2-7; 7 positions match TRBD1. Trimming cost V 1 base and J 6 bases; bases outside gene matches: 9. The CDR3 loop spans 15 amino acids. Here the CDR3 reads CASSLVRTGLSEQYF. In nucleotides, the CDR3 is TGTGCCAGCAGTTTAGTGAGGACAGGCCTCTCCGAGCAGTACTTC.

The CDR3 nucleotides read TGTGCCAGCAGCCTACTAGCTGCTAGCACAGATACGCAGTATTTT. This codes for CASSLLAASTDTQYF. The rearrangement uses TRBV7-6 and TRBJ2-3; a weak D match, TRBD2 (6 bases). This CDR3 region has 15 residues. Germline lookup yields CDR1 SGHVS and CDR2 FNYEAQ. Trimming shortened V by 5 bases and J by 0 bases, and 12 bases separated the two germline ends.

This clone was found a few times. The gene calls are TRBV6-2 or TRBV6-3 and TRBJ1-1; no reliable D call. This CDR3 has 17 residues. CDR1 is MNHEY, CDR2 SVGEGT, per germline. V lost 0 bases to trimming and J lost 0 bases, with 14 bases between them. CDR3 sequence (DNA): TGTGCCAGCAGTTACTCGGCAGGCGCCGGGGTGAACACTGAAGCTTTCTTT. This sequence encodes CASSYSAGAGVNTEAFF.

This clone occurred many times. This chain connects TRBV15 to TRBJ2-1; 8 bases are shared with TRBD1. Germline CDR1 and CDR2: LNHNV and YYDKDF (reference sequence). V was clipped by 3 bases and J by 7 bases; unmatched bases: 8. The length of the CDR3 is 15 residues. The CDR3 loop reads CATSRGRTGSNEQFF. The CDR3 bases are TGTGCCACCAGCAGGGGTAGGACAGGGTCGAATGAGCAGTTCTTC.

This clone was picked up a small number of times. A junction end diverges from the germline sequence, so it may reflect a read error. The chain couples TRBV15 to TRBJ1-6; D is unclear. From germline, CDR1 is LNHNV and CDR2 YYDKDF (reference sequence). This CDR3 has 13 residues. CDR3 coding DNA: TGTGACACCAGATTGGGTTCGAATTCACCCCTCCACTTT. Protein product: CDTRLGSNSPLHF.

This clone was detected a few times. CDR3 protein: CASSVVAGGSYEQYF. The CDR3 nucleotides read TGTGCCAGCAGTGTTGTAGCGGGAGGCTCCTACGAGCAGTACTTC. The V and J genes are TRBV2 and TRBJ2-7; 10 positions match TRBD2. This CDR3 has 15 residues. V lost 4 bases and J lost 0; bases outside the gene matches: 3. Germline V gives CDR1 SNHLY, CDR2 FYNNEI.

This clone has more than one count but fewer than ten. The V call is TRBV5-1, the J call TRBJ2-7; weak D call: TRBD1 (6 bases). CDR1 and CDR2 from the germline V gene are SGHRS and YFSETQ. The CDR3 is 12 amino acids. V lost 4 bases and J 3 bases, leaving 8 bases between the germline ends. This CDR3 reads CASSRDNYEQYF. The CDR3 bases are TGCGCCAGCAGCCGGGACAACTACGAGCAGTACTTC.

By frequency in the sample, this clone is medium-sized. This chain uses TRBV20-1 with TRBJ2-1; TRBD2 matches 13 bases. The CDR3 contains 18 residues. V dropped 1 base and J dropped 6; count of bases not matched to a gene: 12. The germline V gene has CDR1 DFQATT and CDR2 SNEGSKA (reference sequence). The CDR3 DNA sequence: TGCAGTGCTAGAGTACTAGCGGGAGGGCCGGGTCGAGCCAATGAGCAGTTCTTC. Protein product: CSARVLAGGPGRANEQFF.

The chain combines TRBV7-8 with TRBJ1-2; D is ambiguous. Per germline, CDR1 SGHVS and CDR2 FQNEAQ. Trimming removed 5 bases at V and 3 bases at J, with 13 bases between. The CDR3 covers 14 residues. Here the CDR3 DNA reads TGTGCCAGCAGCCACAGTGGGGTAGACTATGGCTACACCTTC. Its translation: CASSHSGVDYGYTF.

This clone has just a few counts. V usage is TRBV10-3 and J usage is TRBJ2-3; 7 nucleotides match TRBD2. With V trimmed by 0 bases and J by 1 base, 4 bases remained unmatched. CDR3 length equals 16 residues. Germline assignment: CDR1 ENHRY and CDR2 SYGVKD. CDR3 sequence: CAISESVGGGTDTQYF. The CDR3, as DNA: TGTGCCATCAGTGAGTCAGTGGGAGGGGGCACAGATACGCAGTATTTT.

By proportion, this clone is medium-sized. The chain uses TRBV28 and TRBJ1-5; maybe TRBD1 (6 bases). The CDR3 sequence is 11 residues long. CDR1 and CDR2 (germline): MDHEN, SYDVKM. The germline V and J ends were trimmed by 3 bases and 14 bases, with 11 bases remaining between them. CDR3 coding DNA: TGTGCCAGCAGTTTCGGGGGGCCGGAGCATTTT. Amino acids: CASSFGGPEHF.

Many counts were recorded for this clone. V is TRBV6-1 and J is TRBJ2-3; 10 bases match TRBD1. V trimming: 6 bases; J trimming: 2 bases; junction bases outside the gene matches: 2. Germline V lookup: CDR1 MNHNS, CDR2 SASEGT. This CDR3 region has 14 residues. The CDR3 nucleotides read TGTGCCAGCAGCGGGACAGGGGACACAGATACGCAGTATTTT. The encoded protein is CASSGTGDTDTQYF.

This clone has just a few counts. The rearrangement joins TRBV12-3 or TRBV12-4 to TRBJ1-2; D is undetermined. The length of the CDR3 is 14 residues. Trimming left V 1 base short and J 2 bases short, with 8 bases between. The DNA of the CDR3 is TGTGCCAGCAGTTTAGGGACGGGGAACTATGGCTACACCTTC. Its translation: CASSLGTGNYGYTF.

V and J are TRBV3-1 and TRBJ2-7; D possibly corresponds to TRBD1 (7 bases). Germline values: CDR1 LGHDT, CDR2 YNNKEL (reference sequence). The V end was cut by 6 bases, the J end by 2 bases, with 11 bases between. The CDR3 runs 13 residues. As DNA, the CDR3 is TGTGCCAGCAGACGGGGGACAGCCTACGAGCAGTACTTC. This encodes CASRRGTAYEQYF.